This T cell receptor beta chain was obtained from a study of regulatory T cells in long-lasting Graves disease. General observations from the study: Peripheral blood, not thyroid tissue, was the sole material studied. Persistent Graves' patients showed less TCR diversity than newly diagnosed patients showed.

The TCR beta library used iRepertoire HTBI primers with Arm-PCR amplification of CDR3. Using its own MiXCR run on the multiplex PCR reads, TCRdb lists one record per CDR3 protein. The table lists about 420,000 distinct CDR3 sequences, around a quarter of them singletons, with over 25% in the top ten. The sample's time point: persistent/refractory GD, antithyroid drugs over 5 years with positive TRAb. The TCR library used RNA extracted from PBMCs. Peripheral blood, roughly 8.1 milliliters of it, was drawn into EDTA tubes. CDR3 length: 14 amino acids. V shed 5 bases and J 3 bases; nucleotides not matched to a gene: 6. Germline assignment: CDR1 LGHDT and CDR2 YNNKEL (reference sequence). This clonotype was counted between two and nine times. What it binds is not known.

The source of this sequence is a female donor with Graves disease. The rearrangement uses TRBV3-1 and TRBJ1-2; 7 bases agree with TRBD1. This material consisted of peripheral blood mononuclear cells (PBMCs), taken when the disease was refractory, from a patient treated with antithyroid drugs. DNA for the CDR3: TGTGCCAGCAGCTTAGCGGGACAGCACTATGGCTACACCTTC. Translated, it gives CASSLAGQHYGYTF.